The rows below give T cell receptor beta chains drawn from one sample of a study of OX40 agonist ivuxolimab in advanced cancers. Measured with immunoSEQ multiplex PCR; TCRdb has only the in-frame clones, and not every one. This sample has more than 65,000 clones, with roughly 88% found just once. Here the sequenced sample was CD4+ or CD8+ T cells sorted from blood, taken in a trial of the OX40 agonist ivuxolimab. The receptors come from an adult with an advanced solid tumor such as melanoma, head and neck, liver or kidney cancer. Each CDR3 is given with its conserved first and last residue. The order of the fields is J gene, clone size, CDR3 length, D gene, V gene, CDR3 protein, CDR3 DNA. A D gene is named only where the DNA matches it firmly. Only some rows state a clone size, as once, few, many or a class for expanded clones.

TRBJ2-3 - 15 TRBD1 TRBV7-9 CASSLASDRADTQYF TGTGCCAGCAGCTTAGCCTCAGACAGGGCAGATACGCAGTATTTT
TRBJ1-3 - 13 - TRBV5-1 CASSLAVGNTIYF TGCGCCAGCAGCTTGGCGGTTGGAAACACCATATATTTT
TRBJ2-5 - 14 TRBD1 TRBV18 CASSPGQGAETQYF TGTGCCAGCTCACCGGGACAGGGGGCGGAGACCCAGTACTTC
TRBJ2-7 - 16 - TRBV18 CASSPDFLGGESEQYF TGTGCCAGCTCACCCGATTTTCTCGGTGGAGAATCCGAGCAGTACTTC
TRBJ2-5 once 15 TRBD2 TRBV2 CASLGTSGVSETQYF TGTGCCAGCCTAGGGACTAGCGGGGTCTCAGAGACCCAGTACTTC
TRBJ1-5 - 14 - TRBV7-2 CASSLGRVGQPQHF TGTGCCAGCAGTCTAGGGAGGGTGGGTCAGCCCCAGCATTTT
TRBJ2-1 - 15 TRBD1 TRBV19 CASTPTWTGRNEQFF TGTGCCAGTACCCCCACTTGGACAGGGCGAAATGAGCAGTTCTTC
TRBJ1-2 once 13 - TRBV6-6 CASSYSQGSGYTF TGTGCCAGCAGTTACTCTCAGGGGAGTGGCTACACCTTC
TRBJ2-7 - 16 - TRBV5-1 CASSLLGQPPAYEQYF TGCGCCAGCAGCTTGTTGGGTCAGCCTCCCGCCTACGAGCAGTACTTC
TRBJ2-7 - 15 - TRBV4-1 CASSHPFTTAYEQYF TGCGCCAGCAGCCACCCCTTCACAACGGCGTACGAGCAGTACTTC
TRBJ1-5 - 15 TRBD1 TRBV30 CAFGQGAVNNQPQHF TGTGCCTTTGGACAGGGGGCTGTCAACAATCAGCCCCAGCATTTT